This T cell receptor (beta chain) emerged from a study of cytomegalovirus exposure and HLA in healthy donors. Study-level results: Associated with cytomegalovirus, according to the listing, were fewer than 200 TCR beta chains. As confirmed in vitro, a few CMV-associated chains were specific for CMV antigens.

The 120-subject validation cohort, separate from the roughly 700-subject first cohort, included the donors. Germline V lookup: CDR1 KGHSH, CDR2 LQKENI. V was shortened by 0 bases and J by 9 bases, with 15 bases between the two germline ends. The CDR3 has 15 amino acids. Method: immunoSEQ multiplex PCR; TCRdb's copy keeps in-frame clones and lacks some. The repertoire includes some 60,000 clones, approximately 96% of them detected once, and approximately 0.95% sits in the top ten. A remark on this clone: Antigen specificity is unknown.

V gene TRBV18 combines with J gene TRBJ2-4; TRBD1 is a possible D gene (5 bases). The sequence was obtained from a young man in good health and CMV-seronegative. Material for sequencing was PBMCs. CDR3 DNA: TGTGCCAGCTCACCACCAACCAAGAGCACAGGCATTCAGTACTTC. Its protein product is CASSPPTKSTGIQYF. Filled out from reference TRBV18 and TRBJ2-4, the complete variable domain reads NAGVMQNPRHLVRRRGQEARLRCSPMKGHSHVYWYRQLPEEGLKFMVYLQKENIIDESGMPKERFSAEFPKEGPSILRIQQVVRGDSAAYFCASSPPTKSTGIQYFGAGTRLSVL.